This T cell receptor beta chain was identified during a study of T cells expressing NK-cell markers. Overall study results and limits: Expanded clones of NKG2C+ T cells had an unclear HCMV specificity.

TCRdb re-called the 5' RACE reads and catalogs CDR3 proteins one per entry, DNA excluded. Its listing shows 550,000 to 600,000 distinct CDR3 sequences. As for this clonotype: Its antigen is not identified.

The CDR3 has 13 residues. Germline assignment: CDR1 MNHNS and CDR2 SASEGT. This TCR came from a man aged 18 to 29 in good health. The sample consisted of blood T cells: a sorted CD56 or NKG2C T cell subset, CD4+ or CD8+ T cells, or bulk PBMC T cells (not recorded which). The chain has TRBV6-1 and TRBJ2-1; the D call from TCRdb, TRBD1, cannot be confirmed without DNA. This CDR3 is CASMQNGGVKQFF.